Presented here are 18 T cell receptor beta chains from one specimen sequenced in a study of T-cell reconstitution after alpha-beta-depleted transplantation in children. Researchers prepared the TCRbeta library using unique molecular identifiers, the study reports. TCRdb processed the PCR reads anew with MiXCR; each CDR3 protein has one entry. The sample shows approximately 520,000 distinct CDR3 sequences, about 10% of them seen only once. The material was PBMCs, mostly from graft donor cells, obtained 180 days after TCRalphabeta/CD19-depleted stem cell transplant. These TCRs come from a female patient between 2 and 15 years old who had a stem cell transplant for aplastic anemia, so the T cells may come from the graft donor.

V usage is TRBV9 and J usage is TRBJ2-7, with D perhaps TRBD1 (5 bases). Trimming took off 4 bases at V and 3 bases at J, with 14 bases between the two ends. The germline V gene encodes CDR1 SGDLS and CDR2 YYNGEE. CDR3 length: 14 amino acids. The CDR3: CASSPRVNNYEQYF. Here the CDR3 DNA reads TGTGCCAGCAGCCCCAGGGTAAATAACTACGAGCAGTACTTC.

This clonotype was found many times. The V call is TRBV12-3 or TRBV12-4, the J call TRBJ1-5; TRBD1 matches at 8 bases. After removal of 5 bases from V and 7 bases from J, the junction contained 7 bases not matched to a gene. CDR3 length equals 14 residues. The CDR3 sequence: CASSTRQGSQPQHF. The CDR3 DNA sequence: TGTGCCAGCAGTACCAGACAGGGGTCACAGCCCCAGCATTTT.

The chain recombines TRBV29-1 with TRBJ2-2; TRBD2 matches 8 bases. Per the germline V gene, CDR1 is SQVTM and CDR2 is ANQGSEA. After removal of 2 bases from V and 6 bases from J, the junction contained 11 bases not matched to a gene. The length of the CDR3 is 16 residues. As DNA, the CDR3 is TGCAGCGTTGAAATTCCTCCGGGAGGGCCGTCCGGGGAGCTGTTTTTT. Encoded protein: CSVEIPPGGPSGELFF.

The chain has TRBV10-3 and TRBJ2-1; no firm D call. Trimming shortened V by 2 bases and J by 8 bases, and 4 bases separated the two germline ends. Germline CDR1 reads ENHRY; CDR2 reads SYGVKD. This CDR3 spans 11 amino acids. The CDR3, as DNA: TGTGCCATCAGTGAGAAGGATGAGCAGTTCTTC. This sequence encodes CAISEKDEQFF.

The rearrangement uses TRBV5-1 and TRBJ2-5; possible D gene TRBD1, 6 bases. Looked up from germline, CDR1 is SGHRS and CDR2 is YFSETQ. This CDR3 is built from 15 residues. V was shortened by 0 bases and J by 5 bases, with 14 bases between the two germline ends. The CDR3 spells CASSLGGGPWETQYF. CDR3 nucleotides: TGCGCCAGCAGCTTGGGAGGGGGACCATGGGAGACCCAGTACTTC. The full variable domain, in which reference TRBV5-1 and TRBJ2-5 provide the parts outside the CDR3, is KAGVTQTPRYLIKTRGQQVTLSCSPISGHRSVSWYQQTPGQGLQFLFEYFSETQRNKGNFPGRFSGRQFSNSRSEMNVSTLELGDSALYLCASSLGGGPWETQYFGPGTRLLVL.

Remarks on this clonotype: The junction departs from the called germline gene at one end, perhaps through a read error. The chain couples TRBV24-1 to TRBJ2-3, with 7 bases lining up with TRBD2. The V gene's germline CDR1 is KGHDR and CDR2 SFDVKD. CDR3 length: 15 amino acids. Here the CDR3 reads CATSDSSGTLDTRYF. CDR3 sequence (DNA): TGTGCCACCAGTGATTCAAGCGGGACTTTAGATACGCGGTATTTT.

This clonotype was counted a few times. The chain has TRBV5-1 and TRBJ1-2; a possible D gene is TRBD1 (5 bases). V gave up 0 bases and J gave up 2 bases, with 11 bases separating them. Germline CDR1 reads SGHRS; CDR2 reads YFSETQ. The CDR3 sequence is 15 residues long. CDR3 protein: CASSLGQGENYGYTF. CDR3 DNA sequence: TGCGCCAGCAGCTTGGGTCAGGGAGAGAACTATGGCTACACCTTC.

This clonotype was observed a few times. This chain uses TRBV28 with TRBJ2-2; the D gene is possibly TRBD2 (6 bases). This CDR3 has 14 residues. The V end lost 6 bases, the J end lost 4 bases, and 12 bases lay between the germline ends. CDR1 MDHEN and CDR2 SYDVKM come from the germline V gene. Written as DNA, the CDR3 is TGTGCCAGCAGCAGAGGGACTTCCACCGGGGAGCTGTTTTTT. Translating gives CASSRGTSTGELFF.

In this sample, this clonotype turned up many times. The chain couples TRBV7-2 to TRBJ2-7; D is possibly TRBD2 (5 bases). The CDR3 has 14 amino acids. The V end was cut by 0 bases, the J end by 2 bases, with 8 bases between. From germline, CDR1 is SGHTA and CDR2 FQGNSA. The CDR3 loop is CASSLAGAPYEQYF. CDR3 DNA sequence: TGTGCCAGCAGCTTAGCGGGAGCACCCTACGAGCAGTACTTC.

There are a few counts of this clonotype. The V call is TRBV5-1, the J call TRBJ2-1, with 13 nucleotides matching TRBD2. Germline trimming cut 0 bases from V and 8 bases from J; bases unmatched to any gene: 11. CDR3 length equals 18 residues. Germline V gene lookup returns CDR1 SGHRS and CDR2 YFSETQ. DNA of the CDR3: TGCGCCAGCAGCTTGGCTGGAAGGACTAGCGGGAGTACCTATGAGCAGTTCTTC. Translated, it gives CASSLAGRTSGSTYEQFF.

CDR3 sequence (DNA): TGTGCCACCAGCAGAGATCTCCTAGGGGGCTCTTTGTTTACGAGCAATCAGCCCCAGCATTTT. This translates into CATSRDLLGGSLFTSNQPQHF. The chain joins TRBV15 to TRBJ1-5; 7 bases align to TRBD1. The J segment lost 1 base and the V segment lost 0 bases, leaving 18 bases of the junction unmatched. CDR1 and CDR2 (germline): LNHNV, YYDKDF (reference sequence). This CDR3 comprises 21 residues. The whole variable domain, filled in from reference TRBV15 and TRBJ1-5, reads DAMVIQNPRYQVTQFGKPVTLSCSQTLNHNVMYWYQQKSSQAPKLLFHYYDKDFNNEADTPDNFQSRRPNTSFCFLDIRSPGLGDTAMYLCATSRDLLGGSLFTSNQPQHFGDGTRLSIL.

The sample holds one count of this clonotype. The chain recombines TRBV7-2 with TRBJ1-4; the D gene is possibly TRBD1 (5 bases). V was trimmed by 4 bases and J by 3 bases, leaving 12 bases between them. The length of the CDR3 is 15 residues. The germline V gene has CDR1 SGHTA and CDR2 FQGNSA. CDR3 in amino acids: CASSSRGGANEKLFF. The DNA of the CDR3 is TGTGCCAGCAGCTCCCGGGGGGGGGCTAATGAAAAACTGTTTTTT.

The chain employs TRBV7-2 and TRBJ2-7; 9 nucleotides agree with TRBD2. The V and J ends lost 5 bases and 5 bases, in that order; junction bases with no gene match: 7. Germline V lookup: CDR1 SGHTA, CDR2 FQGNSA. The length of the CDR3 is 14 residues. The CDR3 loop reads CASSHSGSLDEQYF. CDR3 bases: TGTGCCAGCAGCCATAGCGGGAGTCTGGACGAGCAGTACTTC.

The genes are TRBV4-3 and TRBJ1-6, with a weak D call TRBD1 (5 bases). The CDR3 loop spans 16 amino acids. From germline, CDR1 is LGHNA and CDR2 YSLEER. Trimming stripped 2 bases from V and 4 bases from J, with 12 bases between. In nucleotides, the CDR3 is TGCGCCAGCAGCCAATCGTTGACAGTATATAATTCACCCCTCCACTTT. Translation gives CASSQSLTVYNSPLHF.

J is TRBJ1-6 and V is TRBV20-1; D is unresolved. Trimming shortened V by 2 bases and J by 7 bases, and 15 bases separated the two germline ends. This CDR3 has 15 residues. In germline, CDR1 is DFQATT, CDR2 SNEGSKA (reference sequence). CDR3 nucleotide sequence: TGCAGTGCTAGAATTCTAGACACTAGAAATTCACCCCTCCACTTT. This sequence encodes CSARILDTRNSPLHF.

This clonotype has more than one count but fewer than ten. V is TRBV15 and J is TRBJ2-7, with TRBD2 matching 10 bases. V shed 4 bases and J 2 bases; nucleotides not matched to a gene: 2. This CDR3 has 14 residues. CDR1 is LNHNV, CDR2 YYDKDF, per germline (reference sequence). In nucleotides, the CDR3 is TGTGCCACCAGCACTACTAGCGGGACCTACGAGCAGTACTTC. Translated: CATSTTSGTYEQYF. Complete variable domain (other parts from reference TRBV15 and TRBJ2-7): DAMVIQNPRYQVTQFGKPVTLSCSQTLNHNVMYWYQQKSSQAPKLLFHYYDKDFNNEADTPDNFQSRRPNTSFCFLDIRSPGLGDTAMYLCATSTTSGTYEQYFGPGTRLTVT.

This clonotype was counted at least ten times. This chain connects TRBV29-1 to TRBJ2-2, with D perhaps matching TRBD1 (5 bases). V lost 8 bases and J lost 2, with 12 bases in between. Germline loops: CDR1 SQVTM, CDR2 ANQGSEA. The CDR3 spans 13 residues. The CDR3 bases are TGCAGCACCGGTGGGGCAAACACCGGGGAGCTGTTTTTT. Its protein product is CSTGGANTGELFF.

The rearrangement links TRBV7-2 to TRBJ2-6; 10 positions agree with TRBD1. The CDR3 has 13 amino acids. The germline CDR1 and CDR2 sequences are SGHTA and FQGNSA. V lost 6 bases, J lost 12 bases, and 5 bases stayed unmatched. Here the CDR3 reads CASRFGTGAVLTF. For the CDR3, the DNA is TGTGCCAGCAGATTCGGGACAGGGGCCGTCCTGACTTTC.